This record looks at one TCR beta chain sequence and its context. Its antigen is undetermined. The ends lost 6 bases at V and 10 bases at J; junction bases unmatched: 15. This CDR3 has 16 amino acids. Germline V gene sequence: CDR1 MDHEN, CDR2 SYDVKM. The data derive from a study of shared clonotypes between healthy human individuals. About the study: Three plates each covered CD4 naive and memory; CD8 naive two, CD8 memory one. Study-level points and caveats: Few donors restricted represented genetic and exposure-history diversity. Among non-shared clonotypes, generation probabilities were lower than among those shared by all four donors. Researchers found naive subsets generally carried larger estimated richness than memory subsets.

TCRdb's copy holds only in-frame clones and misses some; the assay was immunoSEQ multiplex PCR. Among some 300,000 clones listed, over 70% were seen once. V is TRBV28 and J is TRBJ1-4, with 9 positions matching TRBD1. This receptor was identified in a man in his thirties or forties in good health. Sequenced input: memory CD4+ T cells sorted from blood. Documented subset: CD45RA-negative fraction. CDR3 nucleotide sequence: TGTGCCAGCAGACCCGACAGGGGGTTTCTGGAGGGAAAACTGTTTTTT. It specifies CASRPDRGFLEGKLFF.